What follows are 5 T cell receptor beta chains derived from one specimen sequenced in a study of cytomegalovirus exposure and HLA in healthy donors. This PCR relied on a set of 60 Vbeta primers and 13 Jbeta primers. Clones were sequenced by immunoSEQ multiplex PCR, and TCRdb holds only the in-frame ones, with some missing. The sample shows about 210,000 clones, around 78% of them seen only once. Sequences were obtained from PBMCs. The origin of the receptors is a boy aged 10-17 years in good health and CMV-seronegative.

This chain joins TRBV7-2 and TRBJ2-5, with D possibly being TRBD1 (6 bases). The germline CDR1 and CDR2 sequences are SGHTA and FQGNSA. Trimming shortened V by 0 bases and J by 4 bases, and 12 bases separated the two germline ends. The length of the CDR3 is 15 residues. CDR3 sequence: CASSLAGQRGETQYF. CDR3 bases: TGTGCCAGCAGCTTAGCGGGACAAAGGGGAGAGACCCAGTACTTC.

This clone has a single count. The CDR3 DNA follows: TGTGCCAGCAGCCAAGAGCTAGGGACCAGGGGTGAATCTGAAGCTTTCTTT. Residues: CASSQELGTRGESEAFF. The genes are TRBV4-2 and TRBJ1-1; D possibly corresponds to TRBD1 (6 bases). The germline CDR1 and CDR2 sequences are LGHNA and YNFKEQ. Trimming shortened V by 0 bases and J by 6 bases, and 20 bases separated the two germline ends. The CDR3 spans 17 residues.

The rearrangement joins TRBV6-6 to TRBJ1-6; D is undetermined. Trimming shortened V by 6 bases and J by 7 bases, and 10 bases separated the two germline ends. The CDR3 is made up of 13 amino acids. Germline lookup yields CDR1 MNHNY and CDR2 SVGAGI (reference sequence). Here the CDR3 DNA reads TGTGCCAGCAGCAGAGGCCAGAATTCACCCCTCCACTTT. This encodes CASSRGQNSPLHF.

The chain uses TRBV7-9 and TRBJ2-1; 10 bases fit TRBD2. Trimming took 1 base from V and 4 from J; bases not matched to a gene: 7. The CDR3 covers 17 residues. CDR1 SEHNR and CDR2 FQNEAQ come from the germline V gene (reference sequence). CDR3 in amino acids: CASSLESSGGAYNEQFF. The CDR3 nucleotides are TGTGCCAGCAGCTTAGAATCTAGCGGGGGTGCTTACAATGAGCAGTTCTTC.

The chain uses TRBV19 and TRBJ2-7; tentative D call: TRBD2 (5 bases). Germline lookup yields CDR1 LNHDA and CDR2 SQIVND (reference sequence). The germline V and J ends were trimmed by 5 bases and 3 bases, with 20 bases remaining between them. The CDR3 is 16 amino acids. The CDR3 spells CASSASLDPMGYEQYF. DNA for the CDR3: TGTGCCAGTAGTGCTAGCCTCGATCCAATGGGCTACGAGCAGTACTTC.